The 8 T cell receptor beta chains below were found in one sample sequenced in a study of siplizumab effects on memory and regulatory T cells. The table came from immunoSEQ multiplex PCR; TCRdb's copy has only in-frame clones and leaves some out. Of approximately 100,000 clones listed, around 90% are singletons. The sample taken for sequencing was non-Treg CD4+ T cells sorted from blood. The receptors shown here come from a human donor in good health.

V usage is TRBV7-9 and J usage is TRBJ2-1; D is undetermined. The CDR3 loop spans 14 amino acids. The germline V gene encodes CDR1 SEHNR and CDR2 FQNEAQ (reference sequence). V lost 3 bases, J lost 1 base, and 7 bases lay in between. CDR3 nucleotides: TGTGCCAGCAGCTTCCAGCTATCCTACAATGAGCAGTTCTTC. This codes for CASSFQLSYNEQFF.

This clone was found once. The chain is built from TRBV2 and TRBJ2-3; TRBD1 matches 8 bases. This CDR3 has 14 amino acids. Germline CDR1 reads SNHLY; CDR2 reads FYNNEI. The V segment lost 6 bases and the J segment 0 bases; nucleotides outside the gene matches: 2. The CDR3 here is CASRDRASTDTQYF. DNA of the CDR3: TGTGCCAGCAGGGACAGGGCGAGCACAGATACGCAGTATTTT.

This clone was counted only a few times. The chain recombines TRBV6-1 with TRBJ2-2; the match to TRBD1 covers 8 bases. V lost 2 bases to trimming and J lost 0 bases; unmatched junction nucleotides: 14. Per germline, CDR1 MNHNS and CDR2 SASEGT. The CDR3 loop spans 20 amino acids. CDR3 loop: CASSEYVTYRTGPNTGELFF. CDR3 nucleotides: TGTGCCAGCAGTGAATACGTAACTTACCGGACAGGGCCGAACACCGGGGAGCTGTTTTTT.

This clone was counted once. This chain connects TRBV2 to TRBJ2-2; D gene ambiguous. CDR1 and CDR2 (germline): SNHLY, FYNNEI. V was clipped by 5 bases and J by 6 bases, with 10 bases between them. The CDR3 contains 13 residues. CDR3 region: CASSSFGSGELFF. CDR3 coding DNA: TGTGCCAGCAGTTCCTTTGGGTCCGGGGAGCTGTTTTTT.

To note about this clone: This sample also contains other DNA sequences that code for the same CDR3. The rearrangement uses TRBV9 and TRBJ2-1; 7 nucleotides agree with TRBD1. CDR1 is SGDLS, CDR2 YYNGEE, per germline. The CDR3 runs 14 residues. Trimming cost V 3 bases and J 4 bases; bases outside gene matches: 4. The DNA of the CDR3 is TGTGCCAGCAGCGCGAGGGACAGTTACAATGAGCAGTTCTTC. It yields the protein CASSARDSYNEQFF.

The chain recombines TRBV11-2 with TRBJ1-2; TRBD1 matches at 8 bases. Germline CDR1 reads SGHAT; CDR2 reads FQNNGV. Germline trimming cut 6 bases from V and 2 bases from J; bases unmatched to any gene: 11. The CDR3 extends over 16 amino acids. CDR3 residues: CASRNGQGLVNYGYTF. As DNA, the CDR3 is TGTGCCAGCAGAAACGGACAGGGCCTTGTCAACTATGGCTACACCTTC.

The chain combines TRBV6-4 with TRBJ2-7; D not certain. From germline, CDR1 is MRHNA and CDR2 SNTAGT. The CDR3 extends over 17 amino acids. Deletions cut 0 bases from V and 3 bases from J, with 18 bases between. The chain's CDR3 is CASSDSKRLSGRYEQYF. The CDR3 DNA sequence: TGTGCCAGCAGTGACTCGAAACGGCTGTCCGGGCGCTACGAGCAGTACTTC.

V usage is TRBV30 and J usage is TRBJ2-5; no reliable D call. CDR1 and CDR2 from the germline V gene are GTSNPN and SVGIG (reference sequence). The CDR3 has 10 amino acids. The V end lost 5 bases, the J end lost 3 bases, and 4 bases lay between the germline ends. The DNA for the CDR3 is TGTGCCTGGGGAGAAGAGACCCAGTACTTC. Translated: CAWGEETQYF.